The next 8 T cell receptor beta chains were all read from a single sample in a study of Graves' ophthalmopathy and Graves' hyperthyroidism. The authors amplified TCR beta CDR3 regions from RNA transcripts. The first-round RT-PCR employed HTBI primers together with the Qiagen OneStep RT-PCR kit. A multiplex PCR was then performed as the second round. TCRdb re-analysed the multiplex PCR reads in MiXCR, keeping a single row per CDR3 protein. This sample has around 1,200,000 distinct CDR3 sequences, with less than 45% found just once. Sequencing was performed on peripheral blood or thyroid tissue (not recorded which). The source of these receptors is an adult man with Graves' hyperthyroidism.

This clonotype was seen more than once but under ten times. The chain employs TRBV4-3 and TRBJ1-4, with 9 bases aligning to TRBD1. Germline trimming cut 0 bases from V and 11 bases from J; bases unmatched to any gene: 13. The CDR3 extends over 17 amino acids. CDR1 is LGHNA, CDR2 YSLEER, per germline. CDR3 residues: CASSQDIQQGAQGKLFF. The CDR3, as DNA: TGCGCCAGCAGCCAAGACATCCAACAGGGGGCCCAAGGGAAACTGTTTTTT.

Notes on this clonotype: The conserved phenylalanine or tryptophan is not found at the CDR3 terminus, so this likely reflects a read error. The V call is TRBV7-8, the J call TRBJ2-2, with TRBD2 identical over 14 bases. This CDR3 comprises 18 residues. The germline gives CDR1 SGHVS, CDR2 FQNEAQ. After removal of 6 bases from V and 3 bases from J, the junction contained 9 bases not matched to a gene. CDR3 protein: CASSPGTSGSIDTGELFY. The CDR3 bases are TGTGCCAGCAGTCCCGGGACTAGCGGGAGTATCGACACCGGGGAGCTGTTTTAT.

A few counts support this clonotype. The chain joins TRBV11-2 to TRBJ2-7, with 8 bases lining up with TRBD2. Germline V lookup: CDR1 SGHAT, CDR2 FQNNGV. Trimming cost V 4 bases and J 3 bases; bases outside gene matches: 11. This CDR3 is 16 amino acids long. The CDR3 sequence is CASSSPRGAGGYEQYF. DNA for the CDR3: TGTGCCAGCAGCTCGCCCCGGGGGGCGGGGGGCTACGAGCAGTACTTC.

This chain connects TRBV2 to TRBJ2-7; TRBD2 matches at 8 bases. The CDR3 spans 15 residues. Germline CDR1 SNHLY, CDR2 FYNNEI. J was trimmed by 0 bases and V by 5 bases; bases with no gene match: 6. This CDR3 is CASSSSAGASYEQYF. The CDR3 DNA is TGTGCCAGCAGTTCCTCAGCGGGAGCCTCCTACGAGCAGTACTTC.

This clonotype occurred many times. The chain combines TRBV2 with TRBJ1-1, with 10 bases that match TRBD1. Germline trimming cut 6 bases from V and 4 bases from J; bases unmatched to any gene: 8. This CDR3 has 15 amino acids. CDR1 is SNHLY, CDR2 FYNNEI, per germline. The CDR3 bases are TGTGCCAGCAGGACGAGGGACAGGGGCTCCACTGAAGCTTTCTTT. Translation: CASRTRDRGSTEAFF. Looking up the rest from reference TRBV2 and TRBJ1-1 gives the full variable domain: EPEVTQTPSHQVTQMGQEVILRCVPISNHLYFYWYRQILGQKVEFLVSFYNNEISEKSEIFDDQFSVERPDGSNFTLKIRSTKLEDSAMYFCASRTRDRGSTEAFFGQGTRLTVV.

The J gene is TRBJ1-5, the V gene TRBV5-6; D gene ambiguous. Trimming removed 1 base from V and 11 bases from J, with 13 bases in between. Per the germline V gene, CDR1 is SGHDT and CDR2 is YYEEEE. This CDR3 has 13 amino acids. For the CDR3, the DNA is TGTGCCAGCAGCTTGATGGCCTCCGGGGCCCAGCATTTT. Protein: CASSLMASGAQHF.

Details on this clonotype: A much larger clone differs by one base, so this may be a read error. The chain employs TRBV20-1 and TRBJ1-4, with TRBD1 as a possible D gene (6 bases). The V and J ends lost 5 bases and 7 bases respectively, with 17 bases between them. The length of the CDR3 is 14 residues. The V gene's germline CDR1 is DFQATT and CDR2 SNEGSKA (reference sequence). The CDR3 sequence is CSAAPQGLSEKLFF. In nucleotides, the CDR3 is TGCAGTGCTGCCCCCCAGGGGTTAAGTGAAAAACTGTTTTTT.

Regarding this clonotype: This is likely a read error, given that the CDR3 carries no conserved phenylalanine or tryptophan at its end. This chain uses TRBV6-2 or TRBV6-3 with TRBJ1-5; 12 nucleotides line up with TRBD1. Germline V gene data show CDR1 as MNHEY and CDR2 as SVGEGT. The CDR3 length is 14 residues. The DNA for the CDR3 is TGTGCCACCCGAGGGACAGGGGGCTTTCAGACCCAGCATTCT. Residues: CATRGTGGFQTQHS.